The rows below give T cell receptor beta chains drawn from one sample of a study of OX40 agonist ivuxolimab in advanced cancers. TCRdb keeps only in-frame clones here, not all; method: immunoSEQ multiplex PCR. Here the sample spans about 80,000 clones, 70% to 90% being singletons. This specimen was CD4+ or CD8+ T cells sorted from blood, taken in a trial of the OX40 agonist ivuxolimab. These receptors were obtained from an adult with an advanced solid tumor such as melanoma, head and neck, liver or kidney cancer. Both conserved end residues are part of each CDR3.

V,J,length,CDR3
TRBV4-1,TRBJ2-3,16,CASSPAETGSTDTQYF
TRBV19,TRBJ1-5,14,CASSIRTVYQPQHF
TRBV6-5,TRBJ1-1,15,CASSYSYVRDTEAFF
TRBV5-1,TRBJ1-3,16,CASSAQGETSGNTIYF
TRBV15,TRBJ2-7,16,CATSRGGGQPTYEQYF
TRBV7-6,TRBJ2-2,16,CASSPGEGEDTGELFF
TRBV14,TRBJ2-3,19,CASSRRTSGGRGSTDTQYF
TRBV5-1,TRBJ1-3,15,CASSFGTVSGNTIYF
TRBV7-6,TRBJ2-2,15,CASTLSEGGTGELFF
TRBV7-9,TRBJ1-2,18,CASSSLGLLTGGNYGYTF
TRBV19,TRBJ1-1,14,CASSDGTFNTEAFF
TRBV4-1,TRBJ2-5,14,CASSQEAGAETQYF
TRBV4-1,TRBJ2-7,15,CASSQELAGTYEQYF
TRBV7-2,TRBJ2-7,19,CASSLVSGARLRWSYEQYF
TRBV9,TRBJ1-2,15,CASSVASIGGNGYTF
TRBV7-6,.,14,CASSLTRGGDEQYF
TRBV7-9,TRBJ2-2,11,CASSGAGELFF
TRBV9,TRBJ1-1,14,CASSLGVRDTEAFF
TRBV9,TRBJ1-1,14,CASRGSGPNTEAFF
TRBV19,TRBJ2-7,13,CASSTFGGYEQYF
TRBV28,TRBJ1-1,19,CASKFEGRGQLRGNTEAFF
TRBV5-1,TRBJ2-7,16,CASSFKQGQPSYEQYF
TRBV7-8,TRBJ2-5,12,CASSLGAETQYF
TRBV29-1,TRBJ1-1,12,CSTGTGSTEAFF
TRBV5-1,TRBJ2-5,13,CASSLVRQETQYF
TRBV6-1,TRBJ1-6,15,CASSEGTGGNSPLHF
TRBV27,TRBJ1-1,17,CASSLWRRTGQGTEAFF
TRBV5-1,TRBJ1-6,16,CASSLASSSYNSPLHF
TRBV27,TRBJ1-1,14,CASSFGTTTTEAFF
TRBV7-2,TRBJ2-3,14,CASSSRTGSDTQYF